The clone carrying this TCR beta chain was picked up a small number of times. The antigen remains undetermined. The data were taken from a study of T cell repertoires in cytomegalovirus infection. Study details: CMV infection and matching HLA type were both indicated by public TCR beta signatures. Whole-study findings and limits: People with CMV and the relevant HLA were identified by cumulative public TCR beta family frequency. The ex vivo response was dominated by HLA-C-restricted CMV-specific TCR beta clonotypes.

Germline V gives CDR1 MGHDK, CDR2 SYGVNS. The CDR3 sequence is 11 residues long. Between the trimmed V and J ends, which lost 9 bases and 5 bases, there was a span of 10 bases. TCRdb re-analysed the reads in MiXCR, keeping a single row per CDR3 protein. Here the sample spans fewer than 250,000 distinct CDR3 sequences, 20% to 25% being singletons. The specimen was CD8+ T cells from PBMCs. The receptor's source is a human donor in good health (CMV status not recorded). Some clones in this sample may be carry-over from other donors' samples. The genes are TRBV25-1 and TRBJ1-1; D possibly corresponds to TRBD1 (6 bases). CDR3: CASQGWTEAFF. The CDR3 nucleotides are TGTGCCAGTCAGGGGTGGACTGAAGCTTTCTTT.